Following are 25 T cell receptor beta chains from one sample sequenced in a study of T-cell memory formation after mild COVID-19 listed by TCRdb under 2021. Libraries were constructed by 5' RACE. The run used an Illumina NovaSeq 6000. TCRdb reprocessed the public reads (quality trimming at Q25 with fastp, clone calling with MiXCR) and kept in-frame beta chains. Records with the same CDR3 protein are collapsed into one entry carrying the most frequent genes and DNA. In this sample the table shows under 350,000 distinct CDR3 sequences, 15% to 20% of which occur a single time. The ten largest account for 22% of the sample. Sample: PBMCs or a T cell subset sorted from them (not recorded which). These receptors originate from a man aged 18-30 years who had mild COVID-19 (a few samples of this study predate the infection). The sample titles of this study are shuffled in the database, so cell type and time point are left out; the donor was told from shared clones.

This chain joins TRBV15 and TRBJ1-1; D gene ambiguous. This CDR3 is built from 14 residues. The germline V gene encodes CDR1 LNHNV and CDR2 YYDKDF (reference sequence). The ends were cut back, 7 bases at V and 2 bases at J, with 14 bases in the middle. The CDR3 protein is CATTLTAANTEAFF. The DNA of the CDR3 is TGTGCCACCACCCTCACCGCAGCCAACACTGAAGCTTTCTTT. Complete variable domain (other parts from reference TRBV15 and TRBJ1-1): DAMVIQNPRYQVTQFGKPVTLSCSQTLNHNVMYWYQQKSSQAPKLLFHYYDKDFNNEADTPDNFQSRRPNTSFCFLDIRSPGLGDTAMYLCATTLTAANTEAFFGQGTRLTVV.

This clonotype has a handful of counts. The V and J genes are TRBV20-1 and TRBJ2-7, with D tentatively TRBD2 (6 bases). Trimming took 4 bases from V and 0 from J, leaving 19 bases between them. CDR3 length: 16 amino acids. Germline assignment: CDR1 DFQATT and CDR2 SNEGSKA (reference sequence). The CDR3 reads CSATRTGTLSSYEQYF. DNA for the CDR3: TGCAGTGCTACCAGAACCGGGACTCTGAGCTCCTACGAGCAGTACTTC.

This chain links TRBV5-1 with TRBJ2-4; the D gene is possibly TRBD2 (5 bases). V dropped 2 bases and J dropped 2 bases, with 11 bases sitting between them. CDR3 length: 15 residues. The V gene's germline CDR1 is SGHRS and CDR2 YFSETQ. The CDR3 reads CASSFTSVSKNIQYF. The CDR3 DNA sequence: TGCGCCAGCAGCTTTACTAGTGTGTCCAAAAACATTCAGTACTTC.

A few counts support this clonotype. The rearrangement joins TRBV6-5 to TRBJ1-6; D may be TRBD1 (5 bases). CDR3 length: 16 amino acids. Germline CDR1 reads MNHEY; CDR2 reads SVGAGI. The ends were cut back, 6 bases at V and 9 bases at J, with 21 bases in the middle. CDR3 protein: CASSHRTRVVSSPLHF. CDR3 coding DNA: TGTGCCAGCAGCCACCGGACCAGGGTCGTAAGTTCACCCCTCCACTTT.

V is TRBV5-1 and J is TRBJ2-1; 10 positions agree with TRBD2. Per germline, CDR1 SGHRS and CDR2 YFSETQ. The CDR3 length is 15 residues. The junction had 8 bases not matched to a gene; V was cut back by 2 bases and J by 9 bases. CDR3 region: CASSLAGGNDIEQFF. The CDR3 DNA follows: TGCGCCAGCAGCTTAGCGGGGGGGAACGATATTGAGCAGTTCTTC. The full variable domain, its missing parts supplied by reference TRBV5-1 and TRBJ2-1, is KAGVTQTPRYLIKTRGQQVTLSCSPISGHRSVSWYQQTPGQGLQFLFEYFSETQRNKGNFPGRFSGRQFSNSRSEMNVSTLELGDSALYLCASSLAGGNDIEQFFGPGTRLTVL.

This clonotype was counted ten times or more. The genes are TRBV25-1 and TRBJ2-3; D gene ambiguous. Trimming took off 3 bases at V and 0 bases at J, with 7 bases between the two ends. CDR1 is MGHDK, CDR2 SYGVNS, per germline. This CDR3 comprises 14 residues. The CDR3 DNA follows: TGTGCCAGCAGTGATCGGCCTAGCACAGATACGCAGTATTTT. It codes for CASSDRPSTDTQYF.

DNA of the CDR3: TGTGCCACCAGTGATAGCCCCCAAGAGACCCAGTACTTC. It encodes CATSDSPQETQYF. The rearrangement uses TRBV24-1 and TRBJ2-5; no clear D gene. The CDR3 runs 13 residues. Trimming removed 3 bases from V and 1 base from J, with 5 bases in between. Germline V gene lookup returns CDR1 KGHDR and CDR2 SFDVKD.

This clonotype has only a few counts. The chain uses TRBV12-3 or TRBV12-4 and TRBJ2-2; D unclear. The CDR3 spans 10 residues. V was clipped by 5 bases and J by 6 bases, with 1 base between them. The CDR3 sequence is CASSAGELFF. The DNA of the CDR3 is TGTGCCAGCAGTGCCGGGGAGCTGTTTTTT.

The chain joins TRBV2 to TRBJ1-5; D might be TRBD1 (6 bases). V lost 11 bases and J lost 1, with 12 bases in between. Looked up from germline, CDR1 is SNHLY and CDR2 is FYNNEI. CDR3 length: 13 amino acids. CDR3 amino acids: CAGQGTSNQPQHF. The CDR3 DNA is TGTGCCGGCCAGGGGACCAGCAATCAGCCCCAGCATTTT.

The rearrangement links TRBV6-6 to TRBJ2-3; the D is unclear. This CDR3 contains 15 residues. V was shortened by 7 bases and J by 2 bases, with 16 bases between the two germline ends. CDR1 MNHNY and CDR2 SVGAGI come from the germline V gene (reference sequence). CDR3 residues: CASIVTGHFTDTQYF. In DNA form, the CDR3 reads TGTGCCAGCATTGTTACTGGGCACTTCACAGATACGCAGTATTTT.

This clonotype was seen a few times. The rearrangement links TRBV6-5 to TRBJ2-5; D assignment may be TRBD1 or TRBD2 (5 bases each). The CDR3 is made up of 15 amino acids. CDR1 and CDR2 from the germline V gene are MNHEY and SVGAGI. V was pared by 6 bases and J by 7 bases, with 21 bases between. DNA for the CDR3: TGTGCCAGCAGAACCCTCACGGGGCCCTGGGGGACCCAGTACTTC. Its protein product is CASRTLTGPWGTQYF.

The J gene is TRBJ2-5, the V gene TRBV28; 9 bases are shared with TRBD1. The CDR3 totals 13 residues. Germline CDR1 is MDHEN and CDR2 is SYDVKM. The V and J ends lost 6 bases and 5 bases, in that order; junction bases with no gene match: 4. The CDR3 coding sequence is TGTGCCAGCAGAACAGGGGGCGGGGAGACCCAGTACTTC. This codes for CASRTGGGETQYF.

The rearrangement uses TRBV5-5 and TRBJ2-4; 9 bases agree with TRBD1. Trimming cost V 3 bases and J 0 bases; bases outside gene matches: 7. Germline lookup yields CDR1 SGHKS and CDR2 YYEKEE (reference sequence). The CDR3 extends over 17 amino acids. This CDR3 is CASSYVRDRVAKNIQYF. CDR3 nucleotides: TGTGCCAGCAGCTATGTCCGGGACAGGGTAGCCAAAAACATTCAGTACTTC.

This clonotype was seen at least ten times. The J gene is TRBJ2-5, the V gene TRBV7-2; 7 nucleotides agree with TRBD2. CDR1 SGHTA and CDR2 FQGNSA come from the germline V gene. The CDR3 is made up of 15 amino acids. Trimming removed 3 bases from V and 5 bases from J; junction bases left unmatched: 9. The CDR3 spells CASSFQRGGGETQYF. The CDR3, as DNA: TGTGCCAGCAGCTTCCAGCGGGGCGGTGGGGAGACCCAGTACTTC.

This clonotype was seen a few times. The rearrangement uses TRBV5-1 and TRBJ2-7; possibly TRBD1 for D (5 bases). The V end was cut by 0 bases, the J end by 3 bases, with 7 bases between. The CDR3 is made up of 13 amino acids. Per the germline V gene, CDR1 is SGHRS and CDR2 is YFSETQ. The CDR3 here is CASSLAGFYEQYF. Here the CDR3 DNA reads TGCGCCAGCAGCTTGGCAGGGTTCTACGAGCAGTACTTC.

The chain links TRBV3-1 to TRBJ2-7; D unresolved. CDR3 size: 15 residues. Trimming shortened V by 1 base and J by 3 bases, and 13 bases separated the two germline ends. The germline V gene encodes CDR1 LGHDT and CDR2 YNNKEL (reference sequence). The CDR3 DNA follows: TGTGCCAGCAGCCAAGGCCCTTCCGGGCGCTACGAGCAGTACTTC. This gives the protein CASSQGPSGRYEQYF.

This chain uses TRBV6-2 or TRBV6-3 with TRBJ2-3; no reliable D call. V was trimmed by 6 bases and J by 2 bases, leaving 6 bases between them. From germline, CDR1 is MNHEY and CDR2 SVGEGT. The length of the CDR3 is 12 residues. This chain's CDR3 is CASRKVTDTQYF. For the CDR3, the DNA is TGTGCCAGCAGAAAGGTCACAGATACGCAGTATTTT.

This clonotype appeared once. The chain combines TRBV7-6 with TRBJ2-3; 8 positions agree with TRBD2. This CDR3 is 15 amino acids long. The germline V gene has CDR1 SGHVS and CDR2 FNYEAQ. J was trimmed by 5 bases and V by 4 bases; bases with no gene match: 8. In DNA form, the CDR3 reads TGTGCCAGCAGCTCCCCGACTAGCGAAAGAGATACGCAGTATTTT. As protein: CASSSPTSERDTQYF. The full variable domain, completed using reference TRBV7-6 and TRBJ2-3, is GAGVSQSPRYKVTKRGQDVALRCDPISGHVSLYWYRQALGQGPEFLTYFNYEAQQDKSGLPNDRFSAERPEGSISTLTIQRTEQRDSAMYRCASSSPTSERDTQYFGPGTRLTVL.

The chain is built from TRBV7-9 and TRBJ2-7; unclear D gene. This CDR3 comprises 13 residues. V lost 6 bases and J lost 0, with 9 bases in between. The germline V gene has CDR1 SEHNR and CDR2 FQNEAQ (reference sequence). In DNA, the CDR3 is TGTGCCAGCAGTTTGACGGCCTCCTACGAGCAGTACTTC. It specifies CASSLTASYEQYF.

A few counts support this clonotype. This chain connects TRBV5-1 to TRBJ2-3; TRBD1 might be the D (6 bases). The length of the CDR3 is 13 residues. The V gene's germline CDR1 is SGHRS and CDR2 YFSETQ. V lost 6 bases, J lost 5 bases, and 13 bases lay in between. The CDR3 DNA reads TGCGCCAGCAACCTCTTACAGGGAGATACGCAGTATTTT. This sequence encodes CASNLLQGDTQYF.

This clonotype was recorded a few times. This chain uses TRBV3-1 with TRBJ2-7; 7 bases align to TRBD2. Germline V gene data show CDR1 as LGHDT and CDR2 as YNNKEL (reference sequence). The CDR3 is made up of 17 amino acids. V gave up 4 bases and J gave up 2 bases; unmatched junction bases: 14. The DNA of the CDR3 is TGTGCCAGCAGCCGCGCCCCCCTACTAGCGAAGCCCTACGAGCAGTACGTC. This sequence encodes CASSRAPLLAKPYEQYV.

V is TRBV29-1 and J is TRBJ1-2; D ambiguous. CDR3 length: 12 residues. Trimming pared 4 bases from V and 8 bases from J, leaving 14 bases between. The germline CDR1 and CDR2 sequences are SQVTM and ANQGSEA. Here the CDR3 reads CSVAQVGFGYTF. The CDR3 DNA sequence: TGCAGCGTTGCTCAGGTGGGCTTCGGCTACACCTTC.

The chain carries TRBV7-2 and TRBJ2-1, with D perhaps TRBD2 (5 bases). Per germline, CDR1 SGHTA and CDR2 FQGNSA. V shed 7 bases and J shed 8 bases, with 15 bases lying between them. The CDR3 has 13 residues. In nucleotides, the CDR3 is TGTGCCAGCACCGGACTCCCTCGGGATGAGCAGTTCTTC. It codes for CASTGLPRDEQFF.

The rearrangement links TRBV6-5 to TRBJ1-1, with no clear D. There are 14 residues in the CDR3. The germline V gene encodes CDR1 MNHEY and CDR2 SVGAGI. Trimming took off 8 bases at V and 1 base at J, with 14 bases between the two ends. CDR3 amino acids: CASRARGSNTEAFF. CDR3 bases: TGTGCCAGCCGTGCCAGAGGGTCGAACACTGAAGCTTTCTTT.

The chain carries TRBV9 and TRBJ2-1, with D perhaps TRBD1 or TRBD2 (5 bases each). Germline V gene sequence: CDR1 SGDLS, CDR2 YYNGEE. V was shortened by 4 bases and J by 6 bases, with 11 bases between the two germline ends. CDR3 size: 13 residues. CDR3 loop: CASSPGTTNEQFF. The CDR3, as DNA: TGTGCCAGCAGCCCCGGGACCACCAATGAGCAGTTCTTC.